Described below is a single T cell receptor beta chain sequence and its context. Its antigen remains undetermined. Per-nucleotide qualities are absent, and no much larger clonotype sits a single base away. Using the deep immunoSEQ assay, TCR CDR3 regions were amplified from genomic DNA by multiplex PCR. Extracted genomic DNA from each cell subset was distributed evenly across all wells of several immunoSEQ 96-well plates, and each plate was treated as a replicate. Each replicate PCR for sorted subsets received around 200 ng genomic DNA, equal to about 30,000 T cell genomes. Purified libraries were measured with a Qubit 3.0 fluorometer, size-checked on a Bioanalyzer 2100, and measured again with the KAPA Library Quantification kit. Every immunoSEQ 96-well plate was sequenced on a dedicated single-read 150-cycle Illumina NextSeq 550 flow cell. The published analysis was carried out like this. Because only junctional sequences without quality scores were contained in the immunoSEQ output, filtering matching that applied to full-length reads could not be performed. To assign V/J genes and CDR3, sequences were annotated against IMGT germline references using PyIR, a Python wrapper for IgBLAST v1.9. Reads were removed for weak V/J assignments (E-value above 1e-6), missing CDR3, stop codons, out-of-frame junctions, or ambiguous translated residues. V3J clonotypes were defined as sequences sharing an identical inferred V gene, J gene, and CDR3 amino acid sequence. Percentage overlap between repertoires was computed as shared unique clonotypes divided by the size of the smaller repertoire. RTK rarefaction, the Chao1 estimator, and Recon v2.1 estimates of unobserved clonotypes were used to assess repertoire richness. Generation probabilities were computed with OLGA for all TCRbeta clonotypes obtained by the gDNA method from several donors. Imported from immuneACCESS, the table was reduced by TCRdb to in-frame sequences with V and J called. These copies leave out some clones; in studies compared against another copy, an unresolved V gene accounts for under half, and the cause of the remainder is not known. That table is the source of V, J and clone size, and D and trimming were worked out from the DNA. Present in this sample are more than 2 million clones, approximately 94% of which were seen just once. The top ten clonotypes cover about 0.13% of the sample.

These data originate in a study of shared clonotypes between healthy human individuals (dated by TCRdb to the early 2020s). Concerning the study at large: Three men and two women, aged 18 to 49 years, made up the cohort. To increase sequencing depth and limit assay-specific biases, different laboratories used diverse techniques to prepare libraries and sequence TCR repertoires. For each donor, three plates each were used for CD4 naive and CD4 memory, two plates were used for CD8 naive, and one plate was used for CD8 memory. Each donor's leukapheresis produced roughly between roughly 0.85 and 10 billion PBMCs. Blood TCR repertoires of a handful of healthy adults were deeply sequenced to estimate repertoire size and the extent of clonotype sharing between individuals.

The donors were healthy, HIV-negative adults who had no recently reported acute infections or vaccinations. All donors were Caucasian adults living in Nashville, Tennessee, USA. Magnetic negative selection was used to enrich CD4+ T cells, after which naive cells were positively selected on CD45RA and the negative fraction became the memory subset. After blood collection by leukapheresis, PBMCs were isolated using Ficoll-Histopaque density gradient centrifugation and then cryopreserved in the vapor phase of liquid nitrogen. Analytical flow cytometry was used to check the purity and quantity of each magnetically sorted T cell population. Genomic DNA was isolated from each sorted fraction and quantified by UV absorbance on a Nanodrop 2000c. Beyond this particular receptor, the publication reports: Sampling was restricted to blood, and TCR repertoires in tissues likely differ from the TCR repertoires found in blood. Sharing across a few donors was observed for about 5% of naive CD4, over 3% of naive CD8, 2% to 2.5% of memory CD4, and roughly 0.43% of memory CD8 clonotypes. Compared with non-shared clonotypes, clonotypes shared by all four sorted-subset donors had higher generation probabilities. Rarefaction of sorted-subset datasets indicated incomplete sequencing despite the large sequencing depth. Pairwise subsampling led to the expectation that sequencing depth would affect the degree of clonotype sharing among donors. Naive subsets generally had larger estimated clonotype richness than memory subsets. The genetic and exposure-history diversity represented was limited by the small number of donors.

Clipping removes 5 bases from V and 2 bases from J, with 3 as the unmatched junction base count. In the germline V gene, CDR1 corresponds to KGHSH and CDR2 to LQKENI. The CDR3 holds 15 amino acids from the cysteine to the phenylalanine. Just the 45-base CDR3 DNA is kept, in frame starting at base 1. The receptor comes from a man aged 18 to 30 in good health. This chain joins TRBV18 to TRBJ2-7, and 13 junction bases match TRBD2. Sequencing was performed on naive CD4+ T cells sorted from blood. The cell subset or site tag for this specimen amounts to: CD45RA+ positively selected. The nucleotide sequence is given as TGTGCCAGCTCAGGTACTAGCGGGGGGGCCTACGAGCAGTACTTC. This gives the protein CASSGTSGGAYEQYF. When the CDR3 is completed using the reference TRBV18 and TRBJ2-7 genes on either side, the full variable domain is NAGVMQNPRHLVRRRGQEARLRCSPMKGHSHVYWYRQLPEEGLKFMVYLQKENIIDESGMPKERFSAEFPKEGPSILRIQQVVRGDSAAYFCASSGTSGGAYEQYFGPGTRLTVT.